This is a list of T cell receptor beta chains from one sample in a study of blood T cell repertoires in COVID-19. Sequencing was performed with immunoSEQ multiplex PCR; in TCRdb, only in-frame clones are kept and a portion is missing. The table has about 70,000 clones, roughly 79% seen once; the top ten hold 20%. Material: peripheral blood. These receptors were collected from a woman between 70 and 85 years old with acute or convalescent COVID-19. The conserved cysteine and the conserved F or W are not part of the CDR3 here. Fields, in order: V gene, CDR3 protein.

V: TRBV12-5
CDR3: ASGLGPPSGRKDTQY

V: TRBV19
CDR3: ASSRSGYQPQH

V: TRBV12-5
CDR3: ASGHLRTSSSYNSPLH

V: TRBV29-1
CDR3: SVAQGVYEQY

V: TRBV29-1
CDR3: SVEKSSYNEQF

V: TRBV28
CDR3: ASSLSRGSYT

V: TRBV3-1/TRBV3-2
CDR3: ASSRYSGSSYEQY

V: TRBV28
CDR3: ASSFGGAGTEAF

V: TRBV6-2/TRBV6-3
CDR3: ASSTGTGAGSQETQY

V: TRBV27
CDR3: ASSPWGTSGVSSYNEQF

V: TRBV19
CDR3: ASSIDRTVYTEAF

V: TRBV10-2
CDR3: ASSRLAASTDTQY

V: TRBV18
CDR3: ASSPSAEAF

V: TRBV6-6
CDR3: ASTRIAGELYEQY

V: TRBV5-1
CDR3: ASSMVAGANEQF

V: TRBV12-5
CDR3: ASGPTGALNQPQH

V: TRBV10-1
CDR3: ASAGGGEQY

V: TRBV7-9
CDR3: ASRPPGATNEKLF

V: TRBV28
CDR3: ASRPKGLALNNEQF

V: TRBV27
CDR3: ASRTLLAGVYNEQF

V: TRBV27
CDR3: ASRLTSGSHNEQF

V: TRBV7-9
CDR3: ASHRTGTEAF

V: TRBV6-5
CDR3: ASSKTGLGEKLF

V: TRBV10-3
CDR3: AISRQGATDEQF

V: TRBV7-8
CDR3: ASSLRDSRSYTYNSPLH

V: TRBV3-1/TRBV3-2
CDR3: ASSQGRTRVNEQF

V: TRBV30
CDR3: AWSVGRDRQPQH

V: TRBV7-6
CDR3: ASSSTGGSNTGELF

V: TRBV16
CDR3: ASSQRTRPGTDTQY

V: TRBV5-4
CDR3: ASSFAGVTYEQY

V: TRBV29-1
CDR3: SALSAGGFDNEQF

V: TRBV7-6
CDR3: ASSSRADTSYNEQF

V: TRBV11-2
CDR3: ASSLEGPYGYT

V: TRBV7-6
CDR3: ASSHVRAGVGEQF

V: TRBV11-2
CDR3: ASSRSGHNEQF

V: TRBV5-1
CDR3: ASRADSTNEKLF

V: TRBV6-5
CDR3: ASSPGQGLINIQY

V: TRBV19
CDR3: ASREAGGRHTIY

V: TRBV15
CDR3: ATSRERAGDEKLF

V: TRBV19
CDR3: ASSIKGTGGRSNQPQH

V: TRBV30
CDR3: AWTPRPGGADTQY

V: TRBV4-1
CDR3: ASSPRDRASGYT

V: TRBV11-1
CDR3: ASSLGQGAGYGYT

V: TRBV6-5
CDR3: ASTEHPGRTEAF

V: TRBV7-6
CDR3: ASSLTSGRQSSYNEQF

V: TRBV10-2
CDR3: ASSETSNYGYT

V: TRBV30
CDR3: AWSVLTDTQY

V: TRBV29-1
CDR3: SVGRPSRDEKLF